The present T cell receptor beta chain was sequenced within a study of T-cell reconstitution after alpha-beta-depleted transplantation in children. Study findings and constraints: At one year after transplant, newly produced T cells mostly accounted for T-cell counts and diversity.

This clonotype was seen repeatedly, ten times or more. Its antigen is currently unknown. Trimming shortened V by 0 bases and J by 0 bases, and 12 bases separated the two germline ends. This CDR3 comprises 17 residues. Germline V CDR1 and CDR2: DFQATT, SNEGSKA (reference sequence). Library preparation (for TCRbeta) was performed with unique molecular identifiers. TCRdb analysed the PCR reads with MiXCR anew, one entry per CDR3 protein. The table includes 73,000 or so distinct CDR3 sequences, roughly 4.5% detected once. The rearrangement uses TRBV20-1 and TRBJ1-6, with D tentatively TRBD1 (6 bases). Sequenced material: PBMCs, mostly from graft donor cells, taken 180 days after TCRalphabeta/CD19-depleted stem cell transplant. This TCR was sampled from a boy in the first two years of life who had a stem cell transplant for acute myeloid leukemia, so the T cells may come from the graft donor. The CDR3 is CSARDLGHSSYNSPLHF. The CDR3 DNA is TGCAGTGCTAGAGATCTGGGACACAGCTCCTATAATTCACCCCTCCACTTT.